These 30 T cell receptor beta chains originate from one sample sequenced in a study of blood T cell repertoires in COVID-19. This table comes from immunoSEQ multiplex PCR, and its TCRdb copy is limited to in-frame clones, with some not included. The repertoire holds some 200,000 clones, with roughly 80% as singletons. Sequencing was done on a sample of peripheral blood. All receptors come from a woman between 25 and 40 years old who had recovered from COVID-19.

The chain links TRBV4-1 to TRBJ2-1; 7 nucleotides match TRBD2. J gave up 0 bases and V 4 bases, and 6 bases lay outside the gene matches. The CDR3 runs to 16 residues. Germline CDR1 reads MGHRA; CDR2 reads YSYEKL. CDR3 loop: CASSRRTRPSYNEQFF. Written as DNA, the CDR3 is TGCGCCAGCAGCCGGCGGACTAGGCCCTCCTACAATGAGCAGTTCTTC.

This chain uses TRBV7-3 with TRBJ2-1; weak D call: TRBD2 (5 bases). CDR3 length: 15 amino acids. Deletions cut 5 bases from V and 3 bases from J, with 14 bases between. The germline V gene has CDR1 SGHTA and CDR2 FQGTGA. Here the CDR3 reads CASSPPGSGYNEQFF. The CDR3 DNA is TGTGCCAGCAGCCCCCCTGGGAGCGGCTACAATGAGCAGTTCTTC.

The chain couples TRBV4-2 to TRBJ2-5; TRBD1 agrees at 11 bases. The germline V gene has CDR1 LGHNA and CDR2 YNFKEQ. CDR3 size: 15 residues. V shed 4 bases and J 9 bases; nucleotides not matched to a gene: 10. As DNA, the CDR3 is TGTGCCAGCAGCCCGCAGGACAGGGGGCAGACGGCCCAGTACTTC. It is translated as CASSPQDRGQTAQYF.

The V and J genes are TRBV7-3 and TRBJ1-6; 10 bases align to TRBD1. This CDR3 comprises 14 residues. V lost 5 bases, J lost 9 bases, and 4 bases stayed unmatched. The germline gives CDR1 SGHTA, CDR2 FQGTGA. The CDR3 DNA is TGTGCCAGCAGCATGACAGGGGGCAGTTCACCCCTCCACTTT. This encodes CASSMTGGSSPLHF.

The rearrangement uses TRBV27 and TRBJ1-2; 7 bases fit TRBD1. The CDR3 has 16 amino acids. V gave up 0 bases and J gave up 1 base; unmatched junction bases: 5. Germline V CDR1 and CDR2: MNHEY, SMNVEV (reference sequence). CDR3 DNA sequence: TGTGCCAGCAGTTTATCCCCGGGACAGCTTAACTATGGCTACACCTTC. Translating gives CASSLSPGQLNYGYTF.

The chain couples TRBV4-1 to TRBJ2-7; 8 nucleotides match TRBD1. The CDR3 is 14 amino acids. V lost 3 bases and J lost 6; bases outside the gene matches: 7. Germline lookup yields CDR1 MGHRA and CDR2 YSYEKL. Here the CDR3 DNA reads TGCGCCAGCAGCCAGCACGGACAGGGTTCCGAGCAGTACTTC. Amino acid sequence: CASSQHGQGSEQYF.

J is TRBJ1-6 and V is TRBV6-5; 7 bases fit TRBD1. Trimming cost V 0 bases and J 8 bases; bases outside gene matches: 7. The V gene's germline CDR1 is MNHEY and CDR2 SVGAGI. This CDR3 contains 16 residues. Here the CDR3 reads CASSYSRIGGDSPLHF. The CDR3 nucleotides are TGTGCCAGCAGTTACTCGCGAATAGGGGGCGATTCACCCCTCCACTTT.

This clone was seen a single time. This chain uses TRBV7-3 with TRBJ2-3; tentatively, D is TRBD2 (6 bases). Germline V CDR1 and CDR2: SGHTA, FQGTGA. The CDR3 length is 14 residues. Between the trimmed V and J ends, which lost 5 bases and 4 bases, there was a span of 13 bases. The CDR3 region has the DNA TGTGCCAGCAGCCCGGAGGGCCGGGCAGATACGCAGTATTTT. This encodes CASSPEGRADTQYF.

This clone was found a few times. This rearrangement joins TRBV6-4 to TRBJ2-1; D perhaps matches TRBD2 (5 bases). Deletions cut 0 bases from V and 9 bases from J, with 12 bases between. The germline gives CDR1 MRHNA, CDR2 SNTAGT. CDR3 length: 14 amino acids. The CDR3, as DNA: TGTGCCAGCAGTGACTCGTCGGAAAGCGGTGAGCAGTTCTTC. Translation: CASSDSSESGEQFF.

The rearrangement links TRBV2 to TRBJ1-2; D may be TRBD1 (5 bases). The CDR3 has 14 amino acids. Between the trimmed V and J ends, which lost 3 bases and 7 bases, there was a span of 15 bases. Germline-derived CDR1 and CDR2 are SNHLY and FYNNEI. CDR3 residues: CASSDQGRQGGYTF. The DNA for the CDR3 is TGTGCCAGCAGTGATCAGGGCAGGCAGGGTGGCTACACCTTC.

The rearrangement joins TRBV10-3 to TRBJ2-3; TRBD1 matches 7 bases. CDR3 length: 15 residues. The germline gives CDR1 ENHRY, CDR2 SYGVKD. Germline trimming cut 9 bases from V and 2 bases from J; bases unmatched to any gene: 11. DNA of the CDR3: TGTGCCATACGCCGGACAGGTGAGGTCACAGATACGCAGTATTTT. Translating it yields CAIRRTGEVTDTQYF.

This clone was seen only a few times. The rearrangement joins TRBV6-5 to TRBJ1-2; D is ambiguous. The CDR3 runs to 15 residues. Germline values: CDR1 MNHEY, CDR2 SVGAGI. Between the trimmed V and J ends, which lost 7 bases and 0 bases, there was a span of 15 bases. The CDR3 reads CASTEGMGANYGYTF. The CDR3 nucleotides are TGTGCCAGCACCGAGGGAATGGGAGCTAACTATGGCTACACCTTC.

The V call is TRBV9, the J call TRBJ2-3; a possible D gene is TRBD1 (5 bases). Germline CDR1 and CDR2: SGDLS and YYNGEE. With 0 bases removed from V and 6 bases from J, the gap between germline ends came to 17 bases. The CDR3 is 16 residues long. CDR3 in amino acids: CASSVVSHGQWDTQYF. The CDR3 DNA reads TGTGCCAGCAGCGTAGTTTCCCACGGACAATGGGATACGCAGTATTTT.

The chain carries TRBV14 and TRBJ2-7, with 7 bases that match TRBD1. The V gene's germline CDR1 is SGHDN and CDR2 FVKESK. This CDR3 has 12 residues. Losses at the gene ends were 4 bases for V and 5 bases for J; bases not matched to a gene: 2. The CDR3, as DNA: TGTGCCAGCAGCCCCGGGACAGACGAGCAGTACTTC. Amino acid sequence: CASSPGTDEQYF.

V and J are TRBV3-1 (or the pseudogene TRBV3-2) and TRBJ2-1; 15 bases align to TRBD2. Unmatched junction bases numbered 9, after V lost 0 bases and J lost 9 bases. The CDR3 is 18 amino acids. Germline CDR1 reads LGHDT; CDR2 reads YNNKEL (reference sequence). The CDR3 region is CASSQEGWTSGRAAEQFF. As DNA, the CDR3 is TGTGCCAGCAGCCAAGAAGGCTGGACTAGCGGGAGGGCCGCTGAGCAGTTCTTC.

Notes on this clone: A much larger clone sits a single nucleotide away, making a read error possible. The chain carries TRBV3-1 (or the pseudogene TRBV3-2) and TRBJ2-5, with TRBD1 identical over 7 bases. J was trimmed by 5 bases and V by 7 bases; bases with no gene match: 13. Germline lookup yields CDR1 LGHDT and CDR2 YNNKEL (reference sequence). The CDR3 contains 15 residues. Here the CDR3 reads CASKNRNRGSETQYF. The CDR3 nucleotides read TGTGCCAGCAAAAACCGGAACAGGGGTTCCGAGACCCAGTACTTC.

CDR3 amino acids: CSVFSGRDSYNEQFF. As DNA, the CDR3 is TGCAGCGTTTTTAGCGGGAGAGACTCCTACAATGAGCAGTTCTTC. This rearrangement joins TRBV29-1 to TRBJ2-1; 9 bases match TRBD2. The germline gives CDR1 SQVTM, CDR2 ANQGSEA. This CDR3 contains 15 residues. V was clipped by 5 bases and J by 0 bases; unmatched bases: 5.

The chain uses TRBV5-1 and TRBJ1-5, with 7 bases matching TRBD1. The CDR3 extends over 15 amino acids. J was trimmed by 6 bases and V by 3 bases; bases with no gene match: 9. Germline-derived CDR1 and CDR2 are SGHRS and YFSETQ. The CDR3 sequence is CASSYTGDSSQPQHF. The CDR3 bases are TGCGCCAGCAGCTATACAGGGGATTCCAGTCAGCCCCAGCATTTT.

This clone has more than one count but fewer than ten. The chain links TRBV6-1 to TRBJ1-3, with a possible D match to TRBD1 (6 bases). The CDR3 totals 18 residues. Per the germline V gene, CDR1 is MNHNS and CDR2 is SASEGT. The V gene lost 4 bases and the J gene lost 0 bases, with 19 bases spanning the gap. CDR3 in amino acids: CASSGPPLTGPSGNTIYF. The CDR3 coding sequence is TGTGCCAGCAGTGGGCCCCCGTTGACAGGCCCCTCTGGAAACACCATATATTTT.

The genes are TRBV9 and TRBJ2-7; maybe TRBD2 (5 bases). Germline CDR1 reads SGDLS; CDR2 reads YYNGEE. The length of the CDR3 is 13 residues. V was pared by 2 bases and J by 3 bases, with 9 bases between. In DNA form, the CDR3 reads TGTGCCAGCAGCGTCGGGGTGGACTACGAGCAGTACTTC. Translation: CASSVGVDYEQYF.

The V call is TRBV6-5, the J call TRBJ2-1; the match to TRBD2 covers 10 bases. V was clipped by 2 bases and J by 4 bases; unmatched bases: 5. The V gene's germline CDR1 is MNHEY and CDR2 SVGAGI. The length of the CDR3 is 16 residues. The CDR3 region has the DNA TGTGCCAGCAGTTACGGACTAGCGGATTTTTACAATGAGCAGTTCTTC. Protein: CASSYGLADFYNEQFF.

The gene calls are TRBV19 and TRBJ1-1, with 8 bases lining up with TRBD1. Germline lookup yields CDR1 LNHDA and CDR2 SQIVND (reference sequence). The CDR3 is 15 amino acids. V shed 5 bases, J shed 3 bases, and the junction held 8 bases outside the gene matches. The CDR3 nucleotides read TGTGCCAGTAGTGCGCCCGGACAGGGAGACACTGAAGCTTTCTTT. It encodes CASSAPGQGDTEAFF. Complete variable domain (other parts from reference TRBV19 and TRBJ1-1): DGGITQSPKYLFRKEGQNVTLSCEQNLNHDAMYWYRQDPGQGLRLIYYSQIVNDFQKGDIAEGYSVSREKKESFPLTVTSAQKNPTAFYLCASSAPGQGDTEAFFGQGTRLTVV.

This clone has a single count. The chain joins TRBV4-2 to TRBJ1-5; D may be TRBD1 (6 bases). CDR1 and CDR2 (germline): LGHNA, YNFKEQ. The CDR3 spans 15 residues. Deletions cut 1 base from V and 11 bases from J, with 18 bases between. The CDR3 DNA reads TGTGCCAGCAGCCAAGGGACAGTGAGGTTCAAGGCCCAGCATTTT. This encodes CASSQGTVRFKAQHF.

This chain's CDR3 is CASTPGQGYEQYF. In DNA, the CDR3 is TGTGCCAGCACCCCGGGACAGGGCTACGAGCAGTACTTC. The chain uses TRBV27 and TRBJ2-7; 9 positions agree with TRBD1. Unmatched junction bases numbered 4, after V lost 7 bases and J lost 3 bases. Germline CDR1 is MNHEY and CDR2 is SMNVEV (reference sequence). The CDR3 is 13 residues long.

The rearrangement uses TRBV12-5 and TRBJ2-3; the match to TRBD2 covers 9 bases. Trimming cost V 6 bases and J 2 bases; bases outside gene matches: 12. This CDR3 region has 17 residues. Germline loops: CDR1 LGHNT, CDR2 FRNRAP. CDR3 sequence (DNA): TGTGCTAGTGGCCTACGTCCCGGGACTAGCTTCACAGATACGCAGTATTTT. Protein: CASGLRPGTSFTDTQYF.

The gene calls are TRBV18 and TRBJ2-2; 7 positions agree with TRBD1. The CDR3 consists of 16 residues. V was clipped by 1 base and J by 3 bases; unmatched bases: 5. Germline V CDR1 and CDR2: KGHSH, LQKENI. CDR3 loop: CASSPRMQGDTGELFF. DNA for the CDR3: TGTGCCAGCTCACCACGGATGCAGGGGGACACCGGGGAGCTGTTTTTT.

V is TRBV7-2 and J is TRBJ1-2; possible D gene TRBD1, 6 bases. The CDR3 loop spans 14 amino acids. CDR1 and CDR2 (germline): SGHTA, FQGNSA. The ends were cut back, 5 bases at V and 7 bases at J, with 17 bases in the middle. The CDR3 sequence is CASSPPQGGGGYTF. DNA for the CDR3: TGTGCCAGCAGCCCACCCCAAGGGGGGGGTGGCTACACCTTC.

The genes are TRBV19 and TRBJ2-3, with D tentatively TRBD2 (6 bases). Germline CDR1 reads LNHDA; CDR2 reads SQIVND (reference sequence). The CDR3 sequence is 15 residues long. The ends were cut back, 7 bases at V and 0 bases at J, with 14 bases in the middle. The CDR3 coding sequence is TGTGCCAGTAAATTCTCAGGGACTAGCACAGATACGCAGTATTTT. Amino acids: CASKFSGTSTDTQYF. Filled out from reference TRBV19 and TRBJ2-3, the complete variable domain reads DGGITQSPKYLFRKEGQNVTLSCEQNLNHDAMYWYRQDPGQGLRLIYYSQIVNDFQKGDIAEGYSVSREKKESFPLTVTSAQKNPTAFYLCASKFSGTSTDTQYFGPGTRLTVL.

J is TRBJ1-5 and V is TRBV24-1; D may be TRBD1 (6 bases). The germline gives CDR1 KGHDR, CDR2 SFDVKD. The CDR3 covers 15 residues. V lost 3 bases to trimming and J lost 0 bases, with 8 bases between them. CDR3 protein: CATSDRGTSNQPQHF. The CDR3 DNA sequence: TGTGCCACCAGTGATAGGGGGACTAGCAATCAGCCCCAGCATTTT.

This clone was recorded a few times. The CDR3 DNA reads TGTGCCAGCAGTTTAATTCCTCGACAGGGGGAGTACTTC. It encodes CASSLIPRQGEYF. The V and J genes are TRBV28 and TRBJ2-7; 9 bases line up with TRBD1. V shed 2 bases, J shed 11 bases, and the junction held 7 bases outside the gene matches. This CDR3 has 13 residues. Germline CDR1 is MDHEN and CDR2 is SYDVKM.